The TCR beta chain under discussion was sequenced for a study of neurological immune-mediated disorders. General study points: As far as clinical or MRI features were concerned, none was associated with the multiple sclerosis repertoire cluster. The study phylogenetically grouped the repertoires of 18 of 34 multiple sclerosis patients into one related-CDR3 cluster, a possible signature. The most TCR clonal expansion was seen in HTLV-1-associated myelopathy, whereas the least was seen in multiple sclerosis, below the level in healthy controls.

This clonotype was counted at least ten times. Its antigen is not known. This CDR3 is 11 amino acids long. In germline, CDR1 is DFQATT, CDR2 SNEGSKA (reference sequence). Trimming left V 4 bases short and J 2 bases short, with 6 bases between. Using its own MiXCR run on the 5' RACE reads, TCRdb lists one record per CDR3 protein. The data hold some 95,000 distinct CDR3 sequences, with 3.5% observed a single time. This clonotype was obtained from a young woman with multiple sclerosis. The V call is TRBV20-1, the J call TRBJ2-7; D uncertain. Source material: PBMCs. CDR3 coding DNA: TGCAGTGCTACCCGGGCCTACGAGCAGTACTTC. Translated: CSATRAYEQYF.